This T cell receptor beta chain was documented in a study of shared clonotypes between healthy human individuals. The CDR3 loop spans 15 amino acids. Trimming cost V 4 bases and J 2 bases, with 16 bases left between them. CDR1 is SGHRS and CDR2 is YFSETQ in the germline V gene. Whole-study results and caveats: It was the non-shared clonotypes that had lower generation probabilities than clonotypes shared by all four donors. Among donors, the sharing of clonotypes was expected to be influenced by sequencing depth. Large sequencing depth failed to make sorted-subset sequencing complete, rarefaction showed.

The assay was run at deep level. Sequencing was performed with immunoSEQ multiplex PCR; in TCRdb, only in-frame clones are kept and a portion is missing. Among some 1 million clones listed, about 80% were seen once. The count of this clone is one. No antigen is known for it. The sample taken for sequencing was memory CD4+ T cells sorted from blood. Subset of the sample: CD45RA-negative fraction. This sequence was found in a man aged 18 to 29 in good health. The rearrangement links TRBV5-1 to TRBJ2-7, with a possible D match to TRBD1 (6 bases). The CDR3 loop is CASSRSGVETYEQYF. As DNA, the CDR3 is TGCGCCAGCAGCCGGTCAGGGGTCGAGACCTACGAGCAGTACTTC.